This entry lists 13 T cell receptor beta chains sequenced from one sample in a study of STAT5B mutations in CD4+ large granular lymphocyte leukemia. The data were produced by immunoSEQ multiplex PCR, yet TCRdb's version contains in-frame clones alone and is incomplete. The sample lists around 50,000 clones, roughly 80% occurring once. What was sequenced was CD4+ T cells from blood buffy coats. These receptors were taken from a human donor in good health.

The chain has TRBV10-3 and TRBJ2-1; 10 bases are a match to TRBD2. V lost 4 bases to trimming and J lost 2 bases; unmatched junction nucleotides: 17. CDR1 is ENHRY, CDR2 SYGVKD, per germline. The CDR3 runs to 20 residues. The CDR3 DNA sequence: TGTGCCATCAGTGGTCGGGTAGTAGGCCCCAGCGGGAGGGCCTACAATGAGCAGTTCTTC. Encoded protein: CAISGRVVGPSGRAYNEQFF.

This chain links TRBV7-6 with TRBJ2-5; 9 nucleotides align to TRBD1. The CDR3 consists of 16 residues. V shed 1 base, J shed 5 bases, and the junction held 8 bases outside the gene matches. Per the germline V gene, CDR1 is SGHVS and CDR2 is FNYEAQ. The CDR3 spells CASSLGPGQGVETQYF. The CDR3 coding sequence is TGTGCCAGCAGCTTAGGCCCGGGACAGGGTGTGGAGACCCAGTACTTC.

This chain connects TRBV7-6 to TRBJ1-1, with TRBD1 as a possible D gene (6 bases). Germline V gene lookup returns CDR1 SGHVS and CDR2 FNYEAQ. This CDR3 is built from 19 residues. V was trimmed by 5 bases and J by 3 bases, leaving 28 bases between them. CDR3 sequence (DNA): TGTGCCAGCAGCCAGGACGGACAGTTCCGGGGGTACATGGACACTGAAGCTTTCTTT. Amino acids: CASSQDGQFRGYMDTEAFF. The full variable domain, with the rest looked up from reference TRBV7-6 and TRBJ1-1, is GAGVSQSPRYKVTKRGQDVALRCDPISGHVSLYWYRQALGQGPEFLTYFNYEAQQDKSGLPNDRFSAERPEGSISTLTIQRTEQRDSAMYRCASSQDGQFRGYMDTEAFFGQGTRLTVV.

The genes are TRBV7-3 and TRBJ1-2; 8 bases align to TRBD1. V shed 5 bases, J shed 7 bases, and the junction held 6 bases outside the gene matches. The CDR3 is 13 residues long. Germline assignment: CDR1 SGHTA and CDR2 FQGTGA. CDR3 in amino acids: CASSPDRGPGYTF. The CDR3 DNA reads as TGTGCCAGCAGCCCTGACAGGGGCCCTGGCTACACCTTC.

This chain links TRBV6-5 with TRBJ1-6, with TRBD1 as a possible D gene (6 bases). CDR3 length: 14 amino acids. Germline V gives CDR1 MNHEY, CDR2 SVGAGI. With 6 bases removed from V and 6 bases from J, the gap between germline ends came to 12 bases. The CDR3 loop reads CASRLGQLNSPLHF. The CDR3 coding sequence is TGTGCCAGCAGGTTGGGACAACTTAATTCACCCCTCCACTTT.

CDR3 bases: TGCGCCAGCAGCTTGGGCGTGACTCTTCTAGCGGGAGGGCTCGGCGAGCAGTACTTC. This encodes CASSLGVTLLAGGLGEQYF. This chain uses TRBV5-1 with TRBJ2-5; TRBD2 matches 12 bases. Gene TRBJ2-7 matches the end of the DNA better, so the J call may be wrong. The CDR3 is 19 amino acids. Germline-derived CDR1 and CDR2 are SGHRS and YFSETQ.

The CDR3 nucleotides are TGTGCCAGCAGCTTGAGGGTTGGTGCAGATACGCAGTATTTT. Its translation is CASSLRVGADTQYF. The rearrangement links TRBV5-6 to TRBJ2-3; unclear D gene. V was shortened by 1 base and J by 4 bases, with 10 bases between the two germline ends. This CDR3 has 14 amino acids. CDR1 SGHDT and CDR2 YYEEEE come from the germline V gene.

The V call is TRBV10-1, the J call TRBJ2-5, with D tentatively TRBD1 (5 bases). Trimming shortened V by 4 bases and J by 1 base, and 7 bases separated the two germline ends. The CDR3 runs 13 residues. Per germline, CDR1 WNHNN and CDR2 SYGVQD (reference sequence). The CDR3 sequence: CASSGQFQETQYF. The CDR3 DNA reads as TGCGCCAGCAGTGGACAGTTCCAAGAGACCCAGTACTTC.

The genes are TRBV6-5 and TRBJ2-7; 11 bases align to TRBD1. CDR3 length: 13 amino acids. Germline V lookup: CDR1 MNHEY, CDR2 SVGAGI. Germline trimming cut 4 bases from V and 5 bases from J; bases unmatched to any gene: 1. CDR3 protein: CASSLDRGHEQYF. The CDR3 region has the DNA TGTGCCAGCAGTTTGGACAGGGGGCACGAGCAGTACTTC.

The CDR3 loop reads CAWTQTAQETQYF. DNA of the CDR3: TGTGCCTGGACCCAGACTGCCCAAGAGACCCAGTACTTC. This chain joins TRBV30 and TRBJ2-5; D remains ambiguous. Deletions cut 4 bases from V and 1 base from J, with 10 bases between. In germline, CDR1 is GTSNPN, CDR2 SVGIG (reference sequence). The CDR3 is 13 residues long.

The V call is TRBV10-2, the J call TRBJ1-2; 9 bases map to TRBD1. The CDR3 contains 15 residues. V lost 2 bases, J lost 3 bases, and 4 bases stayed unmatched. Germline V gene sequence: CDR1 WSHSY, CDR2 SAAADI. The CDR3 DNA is TGCGCCAGCAGTGAGACAGGGGGCGGGGACTATGGCTACACCTTC. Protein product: CASSETGGGDYGYTF.

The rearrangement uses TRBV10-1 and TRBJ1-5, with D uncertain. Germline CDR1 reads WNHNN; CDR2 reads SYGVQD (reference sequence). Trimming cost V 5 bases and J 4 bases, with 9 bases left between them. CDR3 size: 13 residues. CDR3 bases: TGCGCCAGCAGTCCCTCACGTAATCAGCCCCAGCATTTT. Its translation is CASSPSRNQPQHF.

CDR3 loop: CASSRPIPLDEQFF. The CDR3 DNA follows: TGTGCCAGCAGTCGCCCCATTCCCCTGGATGAGCAGTTCTTC. The chain combines TRBV2 with TRBJ2-1; unclear D gene. Trimming took off 5 bases at V and 8 bases at J, with 16 bases between the two ends. This CDR3 is 14 amino acids long. Germline loops: CDR1 SNHLY, CDR2 FYNNEI. The full variable domain, in which reference TRBV2 and TRBJ2-1 provide the parts outside the CDR3, is EPEVTQTPSHQVTQMGQEVILRCVPISNHLYFYWYRQILGQKVEFLVSFYNNEISEKSEIFDDQFSVERPDGSNFTLKIRSTKLEDSAMYFCASSRPIPLDEQFFGPGTRLTVL.